This TCR beta chain was captured in a study of cutaneous CD30+ T cell lymphoproliferative disorder and hepatitis E (dated by TCRdb to the late 2010s). About this clone: Its specific antigen is unknown. Germline and junction disagree at one end, which may indicate a read error.

Library method: the immunoSEQ multiplex PCR assay. In TCRdb, the immuneACCESS table is reduced to in-frame sequences with V and J assigned. These tables do not hold every clone; where another copy was compared, an unresolved V gene accounts for under half, and the others remain unexplained. This sample gives more than 6,500 clones in total; roughly 70% of them show up just once. The ten largest account for roughly 1% of the sample. The CDR3, cysteine through phenylalanine, is 13 amino acids long. Only the CDR3 part of the read is kept: 39 bases, read in frame from the first base. The germline V gene encodes CDR1 SGHRS and CDR2 YFSETQ.

Sequencing was carried out using blood. The source is a human donor with a cutaneous T cell lymphoproliferative disorder associated with hepatitis E virus. The rearranged segments are TRBV5-1 and TRBJ2-7, with the D gene call left open. For the CDR3, the sequence is CASSTGTPTAQYF. The sequenced DNA is TGTGCCAGCAGCACCGGAACCCCTACGGCGCAGTACTTC.